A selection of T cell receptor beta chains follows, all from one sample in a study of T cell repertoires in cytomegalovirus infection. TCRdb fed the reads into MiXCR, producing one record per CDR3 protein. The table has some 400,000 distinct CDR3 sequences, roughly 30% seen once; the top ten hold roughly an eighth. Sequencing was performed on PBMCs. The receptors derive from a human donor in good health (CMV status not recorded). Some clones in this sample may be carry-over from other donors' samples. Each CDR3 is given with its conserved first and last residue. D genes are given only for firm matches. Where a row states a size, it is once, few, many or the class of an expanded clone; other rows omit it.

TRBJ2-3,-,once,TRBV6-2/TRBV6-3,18,CSSNTFSGSPRGTDTQYF,TGTTCCAGCAATACATTCTCCGGGTCACCTCGGGGCACAGATACGCAGTATTTT
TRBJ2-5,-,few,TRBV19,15,CASRSRGAPGETQYF,TGTGCCAGTAGGAGCAGGGGGGCGCCGGGGGAGACCCAGTACTTC
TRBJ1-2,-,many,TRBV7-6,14,CASSPRLTDDGYTF,TGTGCCAGCAGCCCAAGGTTGACAGATGATGGCTACACCTTC
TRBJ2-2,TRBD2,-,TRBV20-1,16,CSARGGGGAFTGELFF,TGCAGTGCTAGAGGAGGCGGGGGGGCCTTCACCGGGGAGCTGTTTTTT
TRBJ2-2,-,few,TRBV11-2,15,CASSSWMTNTGELFF,TGTGCCAGCAGCTCGTGGATGACGAACACCGGGGAGCTGTTTTTT
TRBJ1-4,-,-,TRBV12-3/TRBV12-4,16,CASSTSWGGLGEKLFF,TGTGCCAGCAGCACCTCCTGGGGGGGGCTAGGTGAAAAACTGTTTTTT
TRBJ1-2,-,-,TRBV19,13,CASNPLPGVGYTF,TGTGCCAGTAATCCGCTGCCAGGGGTCGGCTACACCTTC
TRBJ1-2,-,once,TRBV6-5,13,CASGFEGVDGYTF,TGTGCCAGCGGATTTGAGGGGGTGGATGGCTACACCTTC
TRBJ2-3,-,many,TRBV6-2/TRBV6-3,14,CASRDPLSTDTQYF,TGTGCCAGCAGGGACCCTCTCTCCACAGATACGCAGTATTTT
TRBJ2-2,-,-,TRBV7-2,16,CASSLELAANTGERFF,TGTGCCAGCAGCTTAGAGTTGGCGGCGAACACCGGGGAGCGGTTTTTT
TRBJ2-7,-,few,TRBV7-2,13,CASRSPPASEQYF,TGTGCCAGCAGGAGCCCCCCAGCCTCCGAGCAGTACTTC
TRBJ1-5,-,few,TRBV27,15,CASSFGGLSNQPQHF,TGTGCCAGCAGTTTCGGGGGGCTGAGCAATCAGCCCCAGCATTTT
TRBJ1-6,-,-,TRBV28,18,CASSSPASIGSYNSPLHF,TGTGCCAGCAGTTCCCCAGCCTCAATCGGCTCCTATAATTCACCCCTCCACTTT
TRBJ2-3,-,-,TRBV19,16,CASSLGPPRGTDTQYF,TGTGCCAGCTCTCTCGGGCCCCCCCGGGGCACAGATACGCAGTATTTT
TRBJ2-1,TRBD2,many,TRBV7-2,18,CASSLVPSGGLGANEQFF,TGTGCCAGCAGCTTAGTACCTAGCGGGGGGCTGGGGGCCAATGAGCAGTTCTTC
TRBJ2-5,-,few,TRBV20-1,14,CSARVVGYQETQYF,TGCAGTGCTAGAGTGGTCGGCTACCAAGAGACCCAGTACTTC
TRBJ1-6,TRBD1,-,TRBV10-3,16,CATRTGVSSYNSPLHF,TGTGCCACCAGGACAGGGGTTAGTTCCTATAATTCACCCCTCCACTTT
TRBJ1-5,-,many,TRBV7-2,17,CASSLGAGGLGNQPQHF,TGTGCCAGCAGCTTAGGGGCGGGGGGGTTAGGCAATCAGCCCCAGCATTTT
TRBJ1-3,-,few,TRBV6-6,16,CASSYSTGGEGNTIYF,TGTGCCAGCAGTTACTCGACCGGGGGCGAGGGAAACACCATATATTTT
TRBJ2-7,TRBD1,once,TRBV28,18,CASSLDSPAGTGGYELYF,TGTGCCAGCAGTTTGGATTCGCCCGCCGGGACAGGGGGCTACGAGCTGTACTTC
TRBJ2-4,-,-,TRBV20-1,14,CSARGDGAKNIQYF,TGCAGTGCTAGAGGGGACGGAGCCAAAAACATTCAGTACTTC
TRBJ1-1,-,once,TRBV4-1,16,CASSQGVGAMNTEAFF,TGCGCCAGCAGCCAAGGCGTAGGGGCCATGAACACTGAAGCTTTCTTT
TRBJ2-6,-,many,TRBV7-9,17,CASSSRLQLTGANVLTF,TGTGCCAGCAGCTCACGACTACAGCTTACTGGGGCCAACGTCCTGACTTTC
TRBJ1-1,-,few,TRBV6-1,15,CASSSSTGGGFEAFF,-
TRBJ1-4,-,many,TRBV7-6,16,CASSPVRISRSEKLFF,TGTGCCAGCAGCCCCGTTCGGATAAGTAGAAGTGAAAAACTGTTTTTT
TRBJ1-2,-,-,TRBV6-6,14,CASSGGSPNYGYTF,TGTGCCAGCAGTGGCGGGAGTCCGAACTATGGCTACACCTTC
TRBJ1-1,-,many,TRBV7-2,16,CASSLGPGQGHTEAFF,TGTGCCAGCAGCTTAGGGCCAGGGCAAGGGCACACTGAAGCTTTCTTT
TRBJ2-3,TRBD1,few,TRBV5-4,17,CASSPRQGRYGTDTQYF,TGTGCCAGCAGCCCGAGACAGGGACGGTACGGCACAGATACGCAGTATTTT
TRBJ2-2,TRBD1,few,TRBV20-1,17,CSARAGTGAINTGELFF,TGCAGTGCTAGGGCCGGGACAGGGGCCATTAACACCGGGGAGCTGTTTTTT
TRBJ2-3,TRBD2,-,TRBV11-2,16,CASGLSGGSSTDTQYF,TGTGCCAGCGGCTTAAGCGGGGGGTCGAGCACAGATACGCAGTATTTT
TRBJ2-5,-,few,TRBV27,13,CASSPPTQETQYF,TGTGCCAGCAGTCCTCCAACCCAAGAGACCCAGTACTTC
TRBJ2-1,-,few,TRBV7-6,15,CASSLLQGSIDEQFF,TGTGCCAGCAGCTTGTTACAGGGTTCGATCGATGAGCAGTTCTTC
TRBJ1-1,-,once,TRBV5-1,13,CASSFSAETEAFF,TGCGCCAGCAGCTTCAGCGCTGAAACTGAAGCTTTCTTT
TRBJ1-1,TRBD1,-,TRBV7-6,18,CASSLVAVGGAWNTEAFF,TGTGCCAGCAGCTTAGTGGCCGTAGGGGGCGCGTGGAACACTGAAGCTTTCTTT
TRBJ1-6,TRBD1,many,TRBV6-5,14,CASSYGDRNSPLHF,TGTGCCAGCAGTTACGGGGACAGGAATTCACCCCTCCACTTT
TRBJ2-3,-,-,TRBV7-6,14,CASRPEGGTDTQYF,TGTGCCAGCAGGCCTGAGGGGGGCACAGATACGCAGTATTTT
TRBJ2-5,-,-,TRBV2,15,CASSDGQGKSETQYF,TGTGCCAGCAGTGATGGGCAGGGAAAGTCTGAGACCCAGTACTTC
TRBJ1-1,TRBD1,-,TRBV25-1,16,CASSTPGTGLDVLAFF,TGTGCCAGCAGTACCCCCGGGACAGGGCTTGACGTTCTAGCTTTCTTT
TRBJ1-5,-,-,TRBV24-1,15,CATSDPDTPDQPQHF,TGTGCCACCAGTGACCCCGACACACCGGATCAGCCCCAGCATTTT
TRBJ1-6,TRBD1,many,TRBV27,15,CATALGQPYNSPLHF,TGTGCCACCGCCCTGGGACAGCCTTATAATTCACCCCTCCACTTT
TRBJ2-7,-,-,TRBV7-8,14,CASSLSSGRHEQYF,TGTGCCAGCAGCTTGAGTAGCGGTCGACACGAGCAGTACTTC
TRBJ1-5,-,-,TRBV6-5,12,CASRSENQPQHF,TGTGCCAGCAGATCTGAGAATCAGCCCCAGCATTTT
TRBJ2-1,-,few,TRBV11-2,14,CASSGGGLGPLVFF,TGTGCCAGCAGCGGTGGTGGTCTGGGGCCTCTCGTGTTCTTC
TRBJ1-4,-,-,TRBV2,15,CASSADRATNEKLFF,TGTGCCAGCAGTGCGGATAGAGCAACTAATGAAAAACTGTTTTTT
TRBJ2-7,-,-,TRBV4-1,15,CASSQESPGAYEQYF,TGCGCCAGCAGCCAAGAAAGCCCGGGGGCTTACGAGCAGTACTTC